The TCR beta chain described here comes from a study of T cells after yellow fever vaccination. Study results and caveats: Relatively few clonotypes were ones that appeared in both CD4 and CD8 compartments. Weaker, the secondary response had a peak occurring faster, on day 5 versus 15.

This clonotype was recorded many times. Germline V gene lookup returns CDR1 SGHDT and CDR2 YYEEEE. Trimming left V 0 bases short and J 3 bases short, with 15 bases between. The CDR3 runs to 16 residues. Conversion of TCR transcripts into cDNA relied on 5'RACE template switching, which added a universal primer site and UMIs. TCRdb used MiXCR to reprocess the 5' RACE reads, holding one entry per CDR3 protein. The sample lists some 54,000 distinct CDR3 sequences, 6.5% to 8% occurring once. V is TRBV5-6 and J is TRBJ1-1; the D is unclear. The sample here was CD8+ T cells not binding an NS4B(214-222) dextramer, sorted from PBMCs, taken approximately 47 days after the first yellow fever vaccination. The source of this sequence is a young man who received the YFV17D yellow fever vaccine. The CDR3 region has the DNA TGTGCCAGCAGCTTGGCCCCTGGCAGGTGGCACACTGAAGCTTTCTTT. Protein: CASSLAPGRWHTEAFF.